These T cell receptor beta chains were read from a single sample in a study of blood T cell repertoires in COVID-19. Data came from immunoSEQ multiplex PCR; TCRdb stores just in-frame clones and leaves some out. Found here are tens of thousands of clones, around 80% of them singletons; the top ten hold roughly 5.2%. The sequenced sample consisted of peripheral blood. The receptors were gathered from a human donor in a cohort sampled during active COVID-19. Each CDR3 is given with its conserved first and last residue. Fields, in order: J gene, CDR3 length, D gene, clone size, V gene, CDR3 DNA, CDR3 protein. D genes are given only for firm matches. The listing skips clone size in some rows; elsewhere it reads once, few, many or a size class.

>TRBJ1-6|16|TRBD1|NA|TRBV6-1
TGTGCCAGCAGTGCGGACAGGGGCGTGTATAATTCACCCCTCCACTTT
CASSADRGVYNSPLHF
>TRBJ1-1|15|NA|NA|TRBV7-2
TGTGCCAGCAGCTTCAGGTCCCTGGAATACACTGAAGCTTTCTTT
CASSFRSLEYTEAFF
>TRBJ2-1|13|NA|NA|TRBV2
TGTGCCAGCAGTGATAGAGGTAACAATGAGCAGTTCTTC
CASSDRGNNEQFF
>TRBJ1-4|14|NA|NA|TRBV11-2
TGTGCCAGCAGCTTTCAGGGTTCTAATGAAAAACTGTTTTTT
CASSFQGSNEKLFF
>TRBJ1-2|15|TRBD1|few|TRBV4-1
TGCGCCAGCAGCCAAGACTTCCAGGGGGTATATGGCTACACCTTC
CASSQDFQGVYGYTF
>TRBJ1-5|12|NA|once|TRBV2
TGTGCCAGTACATATAGCAATCAGCCCCAGCATTTT
CASTYSNQPQHF
>TRBJ1-5|14|NA|once|TRBV2
TGTGCCAGCAGTGAACAGGGAAACAATCAGCCCCAGCATTTT
CASSEQGNNQPQHF
>TRBJ1-1|14|NA|NA|TRBV2
TGTGCCAGCAGTGAATTTCTAGTCGTCTACGAAGCTTTCTTT
CASSEFLVVYEAFF
>TRBJ2-1|18|TRBD2|NA|TRBV24-1
TGTGCCACCAGTGACACTACAACTAGCGGGGGGTCCTACAATGAGCAGTTCTTC
CATSDTTTSGGSYNEQFF
>TRBJ1-5|19|NA|NA|TRBV21-1
TGTGCCAGCAGCAAAGAGAGGACAGGATTCCTTTATAGCAATCAGCCCCAGCATTTT
CASSKERTGFLYSNQPQHF
>TRBJ1-2|13|NA|NA|TRBV5-1
TGCGCCAGCAGCCCTGGCACGTCTTATGGCTACACCTTC
CASSPGTSYGYTF
>TRBJ2-7|14|TRBD1|NA|TRBV6-5
TGTGCCAGCAGTCCAACAGGGGACCTCTTGGTGCAGTACTTC
CASSPTGDLLVQYF
>TRBJ2-7|15|TRBD2|NA|TRBV18
TGTGCCAGCTCACCACTCCCCTCTAGCGGCAACGAGCAGTACTTC
CASSPLPSSGNEQYF
>TRBJ2-7|15|TRBD2|NA|TRBV6-6
TGTGCCAGCAGCATAAATAGCGGGGGACCCTACGAGCAGTACTTC
CASSINSGGPYEQYF
>TRBJ2-2|19|TRBD1|NA|TRBV3-1/TRBV3-2
TGTGCCAGCAGCCGGCTTCCGAGGGGGCCCACAAAGAACACCGGGGAGCTGTTTTTT
CASSRLPRGPTKNTGELFF
>TRBJ2-7|11|NA|NA|TRBV5-4
TGTGCCAGCAGCGCCGGCTACGAGCAGTACTTC
CASSAGYEQYF
>TRBJ1-6|14|NA|NA|TRBV7-6
TGTGCCAGCAGCCCGGCCGGGGTTGGGGTCACCCTCCACTTT
CASSPAGVGVTLHF
>TRBJ2-7|11|NA|once|TRBV18
TGTGCCAGCTCACTATCCTACGAGCAGTACTTC
CASSLSYEQYF
>TRBJ2-7|15|NA|NA|TRBV3-1/TRBV3-2
TGTGCCAGCAGCCCAACACCCCCAGTTGCCTACGAGCAGTACTTC
CASSPTPPVAYEQYF
>TRBJ2-3|15|NA|NA|TRBV7-8
TGTGCCAGCAGCTCCCGCGAGGGGGGGACTAATACGCAGTATTTT
CASSSREGGTNTQYF
>TRBJ2-7|15|NA|NA|TRBV27
TGTGCCAGCAAAAAAAATAACAGGGGGGGCTACGAGCAGTACTTC
CASKKNNRGGYEQYF
>TRBJ1-1|13|TRBD1|few|TRBV7-2
TGTGCCAGCAGCTTAGCCCCACAGGGGGCGGCTTTCTTT
CASSLAPQGAAFF
>TRBJ2-5|13|NA|NA|TRBV7-3
TGTGCCAGCAGCCGCGGTTTCGGGGAGACCCAGTACTTC
CASSRGFGETQYF
>TRBJ2-3|15|TRBD2|NA|TRBV29-1
TGCAGCGTTGAAGATCGCACTAGCGGCACAGATACGCAGTATTTT
CSVEDRTSGTDTQYF
>TRBJ2-7|15|NA|NA|TRBV21-1
TGTGCCAGCAGCTCGCTTTGGGGGGTGACCTACGAGCAGTACTTC
CASSSLWGVTYEQYF
>TRBJ2-7|14|TRBD2|NA|TRBV5-4
TGTGCCAGCAGCTCCGAGCGGGGTTCCTACGAGCAGTACTTC
CASSSERGSYEQYF
>TRBJ2-3|12|NA|NA|TRBV13
TGTGCCAGCAGCCCCAGGACAGATACGCAGTATTTT
CASSPRTDTQYF
>TRBJ2-3|15|TRBD2|NA|TRBV5-1
TGCGCCAGCAGCTCTTGGACTAGCGCCGGGGATACGCAGTATTTT
CASSSWTSAGDTQYF
>TRBJ1-4|12|NA|NA|TRBV19
TGTGCCAGTAGTATTTGGGGAGGGAAACTGTTTTTT
CASSIWGGKLFF
>TRBJ1-2|14|TRBD1|NA|TRBV5-1
TGCGCCAGCAGCTTCGACAGGGTCAACTATGGCTACACCTTC
CASSFDRVNYGYTF
>TRBJ1-5|15|NA|few|TRBV9
TGTGCCAGCAGCGTAGGCGGTCCGGGCAATCAGCCCCAGCATTTT
CASSVGGPGNQPQHF